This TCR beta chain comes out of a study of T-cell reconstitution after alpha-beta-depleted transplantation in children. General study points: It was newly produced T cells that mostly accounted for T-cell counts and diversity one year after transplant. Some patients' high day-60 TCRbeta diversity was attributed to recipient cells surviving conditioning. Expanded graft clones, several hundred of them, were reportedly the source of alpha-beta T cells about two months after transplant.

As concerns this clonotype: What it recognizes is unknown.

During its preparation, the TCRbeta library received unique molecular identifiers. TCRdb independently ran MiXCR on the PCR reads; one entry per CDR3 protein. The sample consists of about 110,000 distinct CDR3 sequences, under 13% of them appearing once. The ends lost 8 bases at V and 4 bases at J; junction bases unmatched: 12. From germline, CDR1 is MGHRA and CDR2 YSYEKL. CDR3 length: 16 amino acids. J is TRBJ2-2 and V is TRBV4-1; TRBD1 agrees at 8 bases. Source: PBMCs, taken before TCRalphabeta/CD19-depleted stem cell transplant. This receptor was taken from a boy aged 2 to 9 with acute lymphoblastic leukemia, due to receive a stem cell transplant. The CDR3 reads CASATDRDRLTGELFF. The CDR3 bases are TGCGCCAGCGCCACAGACCGGGACAGGCTCACCGGGGAGCTGTTTTTT.